Listed below are T cell receptor beta chains from one sample, sequenced in a study of cytomegalovirus exposure and HLA in healthy donors. The data were produced by immunoSEQ multiplex PCR, yet TCRdb's version contains in-frame clones alone and is incomplete. The data contain about 160,000 clones, about four fifths of them singletons. The sequencing input was PBMCs. All receptors derive from a woman between 25 and 40 years old in good health and CMV-seropositive. The CDR3 runs from the conserved cysteine through the conserved F or W. Each record gives: V gene, D gene, J gene, clone size, CDR3 protein, CDR3 DNA. D genes are given only for firm matches. The size field is filled for only some rows; it gives once, few, many or a size class.

>TRBV19|TRBD2|TRBJ2-1|few
CASSIRGGPRIYNEQFF
TGTGCCAGTAGTATACGGGGGGGACCAAGAATCTACAATGAGCAGTTCTTC
>TRBV27|TRBD1|TRBJ2-3|NA
CASSSNRGLYTDTQYF
TGTGCCAGCAGTTCCAACAGGGGATTATACACAGATACGCAGTATTTT
>TRBV30|NA|TRBJ1-2|few
CAWRNTGFPNYGYTF
TGTGCCTGGAGGAACACAGGGTTTCCAAACTATGGCTACACCTTC
>TRBV10-3|NA|TRBJ2-3|NA
CAISGGDPSRYTDTQYF
TGTGCCATCAGTGGAGGCGATCCTTCTAGGTACACAGATACGCAGTATTTT
>TRBV11-2|NA|TRBJ2-7|NA
CASSLGDGTYEQYF
TGTGCCAGCAGCTTAGGCGACGGGACTTACGAGCAGTACTTC
>TRBV30|NA|TRBJ2-1|NA
CAWSQQGNEQFF
TGTGCCTGGAGTCAGCAGGGGAATGAGCAGTTCTTC
>TRBV10-2|NA|TRBJ1-2|NA
CASSESLRLPLYGYTF
TGCGCCAGCAGTGAGTCGCTGAGACTCCCTCTCTATGGCTACACCTTC
>TRBV7-3|TRBD2|TRBJ2-3|NA
CASSFSGGDTDTQYF
TGTGCCAGCAGCTTTAGCGGGGGGGACACAGATACGCAGTATTTT
>TRBV7-2|NA|TRBJ1-5|once
CASSIGDYQPQHF
TGTGCCAGCAGCATAGGCGACTATCAGCCCCAGCATTTT
>TRBV9|NA|TRBJ1-6|NA
CASSVQGYNSPLHF
TGTGCCAGCAGCGTACAGGGCTATAATTCACCCCTCCACTTT
>TRBV19|TRBD1|TRBJ2-1|NA
CASRGTGTNEQFF
TGTGCCAGTAGGGGGACAGGCACGAATGAGCAGTTCTTC
>TRBV25-1|NA|TRBJ2-7|NA
CASSPMTWEAGYEQYF
TGTGCCAGCAGTCCAATGACCTGGGAGGCCGGCTACGAGCAGTACTTC
>TRBV9|TRBD1|TRBJ1-1|NA
CASSRAPQGVTEAFF
TGTGCCAGCAGCCGAGCCCCCCAGGGGGTCACTGAAGCTTTCTTT
>TRBV2|TRBD1|TRBJ1-2|few
CASSPRQGNAYGYTF
TGTGCCAGCAGTCCCCGACAGGGGAACGCCTATGGCTACACCTTC
>TRBV2|TRBD1|TRBJ1-1|NA
CASSVRQGRTEAFF
TGTGCCAGCAGTGTAAGACAGGGGAGAACTGAAGCTTTCTTT
>TRBV9|TRBD1|TRBJ2-3|NA
CASSRTGEGTDTQYF
TGTGCCAGCAGCCGTACAGGGGAAGGGACAGATACGCAGTATTTT
>TRBV30|NA|TRBJ1-3|NA
CAWSQTGSGNTIYF
TGTGCCTGGAGTCAGACAGGCTCTGGAAACACCATATATTTT
>TRBV27|NA|TRBJ2-1|NA
CASDKIRGGILNEQFF
TGTGCCAGCGACAAAATCAGGGGTGGAATTTTAAATGAGCAGTTCTTC
>TRBV4-2|NA|TRBJ2-1|NA
CASSQDWRGEQFF
TGTGCCAGCAGCCAAGATTGGAGGGGTGAGCAGTTCTTC
>TRBV7-9|TRBD1|TRBJ1-6|few
CASSPQGASYNSPLHF
TGTGCCAGCAGCCCCCAGGGGGCCTCCTATAATTCACCCCTCCACTTT
>TRBV28|TRBD2|TRBJ2-3|few
CASSLTLAGATDTQYF
TGTGCCAGCAGTTTAACGCTAGCGGGGGCCACAGATACGCAGTATTTT
>TRBV28|NA|TRBJ1-2|NA
CASSPGGFYGYTF
TGTGCCAGCAGCCCGGGGGGATTCTATGGCTACACCTTC
>TRBV7-9|TRBD1|TRBJ1-4|NA
CASSRQGSAEKLFF
TGTGCCAGCAGCCGACAGGGATCGGCAGAAAAACTGTTTTTT
>TRBV5-1|NA|TRBJ1-2|NA
CASGPDTGNYGYTF
TGCGCCAGCGGTCCTGACACAGGGAACTATGGCTACACCTTC
>TRBV5-4|TRBD1|TRBJ1-2|NA
CASSRGDRGTGYTF
TGTGCCAGCAGCAGGGGGGACAGGGGGACAGGCTACACCTTC
>TRBV18|NA|TRBJ1-1|NA
CASSREEGYTEAFF
TGTGCCAGCTCAAGAGAGGAGGGATACACTGAAGCTTTCTTT
>TRBV5-1|TRBD1|TRBJ1-1|NA
CASSSQGASYTEAFF
TGCGCCAGCAGCTCCCAGGGGGCGAGTTACACTGAAGCTTTCTTT
>TRBV9|TRBD2|TRBJ2-2|NA
CASSVLERGAGGELFF
TGTGCCAGCAGCGTACTCGAGCGGGGGGCGGGCGGGGAGCTGTTTTTT
>TRBV5-1|NA|TRBJ1-3|NA
CASRGGGSGNTIYF
TGCGCCAGCAGAGGGGGGGGCTCTGGAAACACCATATATTTT
>TRBV18|NA|TRBJ2-5|NA
CASSPLPGVETQYF
TGTGCCAGCTCACCACTTCCGGGGGTCGAGACCCAGTACTTC
>TRBV28|TRBD1|TRBJ1-4|NA
CASSLRTGTGTEKLFF
TGTGCCAGCAGTCTTCGGACGGGGACAGGGACTGAAAAACTGTTTTTT
>TRBV5-1|NA|TRBJ2-3|NA
CASRTPGTDTQYF
TGCGCCAGCCGAACCCCGGGCACAGATACGCAGTATTTT
>TRBV7-9|NA|TRBJ2-1|NA
CSSSHVTGFDEQFF
TGTTCCAGCAGCCATGTTACAGGGTTCGATGAGCAGTTCTTC
>TRBV4-3|NA|TRBJ2-7|NA
CASSQRVGVSYEQYF
TGCGCCAGCAGCCAAAGGGTCGGGGTTTCCTACGAGCAGTACTTC
>TRBV14|NA|TRBJ1-1|NA
CASSRQMNTEAFF
TGTGCCAGCAGCCGACAGATGAACACTGAAGCTTTCTTT
>TRBV29-1|TRBD1|TRBJ1-1|NA
CSVGGQGARTEAFF
TGCAGCGTTGGTGGACAGGGGGCGAGGACTGAAGCTTTCTTT
>TRBV6-5|NA|TRBJ1-2|NA
CASSYIESGGADGYTF
TGTGCCAGCAGTTACATCGAGTCGGGGGGCGCGGATGGCTACACCTTC